One and the same sample provided the 5 T cell receptor beta chains below, sequenced in a study of OX40 agonist ivuxolimab in advanced cancers. This table comes from immunoSEQ multiplex PCR, and its TCRdb copy is limited to in-frame clones, with some not included. This table has around 80,000 clones, around nine tenths appearing once. The source material was CD4+ or CD8+ T cells sorted from blood, sampled in a trial of the OX40 agonist ivuxolimab. The receptors derive from an adult with an advanced solid tumor such as melanoma, head and neck, liver or kidney cancer.

The V call is TRBV7-9, the J call TRBJ2-5; a weak D match, TRBD2 (6 bases). Trimming removed 5 bases from V and 1 base from J, with 11 bases in between. Germline assignment: CDR1 SEHNR and CDR2 FQNEAQ (reference sequence). The CDR3 is made up of 14 amino acids. This chain's CDR3 is CASSRLGSQETQYF. The CDR3, as DNA: TGTGCCAGCAGCCGACTCGGGAGCCAAGAGACCCAGTACTTC.

CDR3 nucleotides: TGTGCCAGCATTCCGGGCAGGGCTCTCTACGAGCAGTACTTC. This codes for CASIPGRALYEQYF. The chain employs TRBV2 and TRBJ2-7; possible D gene TRBD1, 5 bases. Looked up from germline, CDR1 is SNHLY and CDR2 is FYNNEI. V was shortened by 7 bases and J by 3 bases, with 16 bases between the two germline ends. The CDR3 loop spans 14 amino acids.

The chain has TRBV28 and TRBJ2-7, with D tentatively TRBD1 (6 bases). V gave up 7 bases and J gave up 0 bases, with 7 bases separating them. The CDR3 covers 12 residues. The germline CDR1 and CDR2 sequences are MDHEN and SYDVKM. As DNA, the CDR3 is TGTGCCAGCACAGGGGTCTCCTACGAGCAGTACTTC. Its translation: CASTGVSYEQYF.

This chain connects TRBV19 to TRBJ1-1; D may be TRBD1 (5 bases). CDR1 is LNHDA and CDR2 is SQIVND in the germline V gene (reference sequence). The CDR3 is made up of 11 amino acids. Trimming took 11 bases from V and 4 from J, leaving 11 bases between them. The CDR3 sequence: CASGGSTEAFF. The CDR3, as DNA: TGTGCCTCGGGGGGGAGCACTGAAGCTTTCTTT. The whole variable domain, remainder taken from reference TRBV19 and TRBJ1-1, is DGGITQSPKYLFRKEGQNVTLSCEQNLNHDAMYWYRQDPGQGLRLIYYSQIVNDFQKGDIAEGYSVSREKKESFPLTVTSAQKNPTAFYLCASGGSTEAFFGQGTRLTVV.

This chain joins TRBV6-1 and TRBJ1-3, with D hard to call. V lost 6 bases, J lost 1 base, and 19 bases lay in between. The CDR3 contains 17 residues. Germline values: CDR1 MNHNS, CDR2 SASEGT. The CDR3 nucleotides read TGTGCCAGCAGCGAAACCACCAAACTGGTTTCTGGAAACACCATATATTTT. As protein: CASSETTKLVSGNTIYF.